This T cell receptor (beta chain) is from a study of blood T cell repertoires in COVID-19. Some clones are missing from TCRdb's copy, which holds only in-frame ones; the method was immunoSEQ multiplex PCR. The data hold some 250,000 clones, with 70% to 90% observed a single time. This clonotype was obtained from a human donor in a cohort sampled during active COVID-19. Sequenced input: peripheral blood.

CDR3 DNA: TGTGCCAGCAGTTACTCCAGGAGGGCTGAAAAACTGTTTTTT. It encodes CASSYSRRAEKLFF. This chain connects TRBV6-5 to TRBJ1-4; D is unresolved. Deletions cut 0 bases from V and 7 bases from J, with 9 bases between. The CDR3 covers 14 residues. Germline lookup yields CDR1 MNHEY and CDR2 SVGAGI.